These 5 T cell receptor beta chains came from one sample sequenced in a study of control samples from healthy donors and cancer patients (dated by TCRdb to the early 2020s). Receptors were amplified or captured by the immunoSEQ multiplex PCR assay. Sourced from immuneACCESS, this table was stored by TCRdb with only in-frame sequences that have V and J called. A share of the clones is absent; for the studies checked, an unresolved V gene accounts for under half, and the remainder has no known explanation. The sample has about 190,000 clones on record, roughly nine tenths of them singletons. Of the sample, over 1.5% is held by the ten largest clones. Sequenced material: blood. All receptors come from a young man in good health.

V and J are TRBV29-1 and TRBJ2-7, with 9 bases matching TRBD1. CDR3 length: 14 residues. The germline CDR1 and CDR2 sequences are SQVTM and ANQGSEA. Trimming took 2 bases from V and 1 from J; bases not matched to a gene: 3. The CDR3 is CSVEQGTGSYEQYF. CDR3 bases: TGCAGCGTTGAACAGGGGACAGGGTCCTACGAGCAGTACTTC.

The V and J genes are TRBV5-1 and TRBJ1-2; D remains unclear. The V gene lost 0 bases and the J gene lost 6 bases, with 12 bases spanning the gap. Germline V gene lookup returns CDR1 SGHRS and CDR2 YFSETQ. This CDR3 has 14 amino acids. The CDR3 coding sequence is TGCGCCAGCAGCTTGGACTCCCCCGCGGATGGCTACACCTTC. Its translation is CASSLDSPADGYTF.

The rearrangement joins TRBV20-1 to TRBJ2-7, with D perhaps TRBD1 or TRBD2 (5 bases each). CDR3 length equals 16 residues. The V end was cut by 3 bases, the J end by 5 bases, with 23 bases between. The germline V gene encodes CDR1 DFQATT and CDR2 SNEGSKA (reference sequence). CDR3 sequence (DNA): TGCAGTGCTAGTGACACCACTTTAGGGTGGGGGAACGAGCAGTACTTC. Protein sequence: CSASDTTLGWGNEQYF.

V and J are TRBV19 and TRBJ2-5, with 7 bases lining up with TRBD1. The V gene's germline CDR1 is LNHDA and CDR2 SQIVND (reference sequence). The J segment lost 7 bases and the V segment lost 5 bases, leaving 16 bases of the junction unmatched. The CDR3 spans 16 residues. CDR3 sequence (DNA): TGTGCCAGTAGTTATTCTTGGACAGGACCCCAGTGGACCCAGTACTTC. It is translated as CASSYSWTGPQWTQYF.

The chain employs TRBV5-1 and TRBJ1-6; the D gene is possibly TRBD1 (6 bases). V shed 5 bases and J shed 0 bases, with 18 bases lying between them. The length of the CDR3 is 18 residues. CDR1 is SGHRS, CDR2 YFSETQ, per germline. CDR3 protein: CASREGGSPSSYNSPLHF. The CDR3 bases are TGCGCCAGCAGGGAAGGGGGGAGCCCGAGCTCCTATAATTCACCCCTCCACTTT.